The present entry profiles one TCR beta chain with its context. Authors' methods: Amplification of reference gene primers was used by the study to estimate nucleated cell counts. Data came from immunoSEQ multiplex PCR; TCRdb stores just in-frame clones and leaves some out. D and trimming were read from the DNA, whereas the V and J calls and clone size are those reported in that table. The profile shows 450,000 or so clones, roughly 89% of them singletons. This sample stems from a study of blood T cell repertoires in COVID-19. Looking at the study overall: Italy, Spain and the United States were the sources of the convalescent and acute COVID-19 samples. T cells, B-cell-depleted T cells, or PBMCs provided the cDNA or gDNA that served as material.

V gave up 2 bases and J gave up 7 bases, with 12 bases separating them. The CDR3 is made up of 14 amino acids. CDR1 and CDR2 from the germline V gene are SGHKS and YYEKEE (reference sequence). Patients of the Seattle cohort, enrolled during active infection, were followed longitudinally. Sequencing used peripheral blood. This receptor was taken from a man aged 18 to 29 with COVID-19, enrolled during active disease. The V gene is TRBV5-5, the J gene TRBJ1-4, with D maybe TRBD1 (6 bases). The CDR3 is CASSFGGGGEKLFF. Here the CDR3 DNA reads TGTGCCAGCAGCTTTGGGGGCGGTGGTGAAAAACTGTTTTTT.